The 27 T cell receptor beta chains below come from one sample, sequenced in a study of shared clonotypes between healthy human individuals. The table came from immunoSEQ multiplex PCR; TCRdb's copy has only in-frame clones and leaves some out. The sample has about 1 million clones, about 77% seen once; the top ten hold about 1.5%. Material for sequencing was memory CD4+ T cells sorted from blood. As for subset: CD45RA-negative fraction. The source is a man aged 18 to 35 in good health.

CDR3 sequence reads: CASSLTGEGQPQHF. CDR3 nucleotides: TGTGCCAGCAGCTTAACAGGGGAGGGTCAGCCCCAGCATTTT. The gene calls are TRBV5-4 and TRBJ1-5, with 7 positions matching TRBD1. The CDR3 contains 14 residues. The V gene end was trimmed by 2 bases and the J gene end by 6 bases; junction bases not matched to a gene: 5. From germline, CDR1 is SGHNT and CDR2 YYREEE (reference sequence). The complete variable domain, with remaining parts taken from reference TRBV5-4 and TRBJ1-5, reads ETGVTQSPTHLIKTRGQQVTLRCSSQSGHNTVSWYQQALGQGPQFIFQYYREEENGRGNFPPRFSGLQFPNYSSELNVNALELDDSALYLCASSLTGEGQPQHFGDGTRLSIL.

This sequence joins TRBV28 and TRBJ2-1, with TRBD1 matching 9 bases. CDR1 is MDHEN and CDR2 is SYDVKM in the germline V gene. V shed 5 bases and J 6 bases; nucleotides not matched to a gene: 11. This CDR3 contains 16 residues. CDR3 sequence: CASSLAGTGFSNEQFF. CDR3 in DNA: TGTGCCAGCAGTCTAGCCGGGACAGGGTTCTCCAATGAGCAGTTCTTC.

The chain carries TRBV7-2 and TRBJ2-3, with 9 bases fitting TRBD2. Germline assignment: CDR1 SGHTA and CDR2 FQGNSA. This CDR3 region has 16 residues. The V gene end was trimmed by 1 base and the J gene end by 4 bases; junction bases not matched to a gene: 6. CDR3 nucleotides: TGTGCCAGCAGCTTAGGCGGGAGGGCCAGGGCAGATACGCAGTATTTT. Protein: CASSLGGRARADTQYF. Supplemented by reference TRBV7-2 and TRBJ2-3, the full variable domain reads GAGVSQSPSNKVTEKGKDVELRCDPISGHTALYWYRQSLGQGLEFLIYFQGNSAPDKSGLPSDRFSAERTGGSVSTLTIQRTQQEDSAVYLCASSLGGRARADTQYFGPGTRLTVL.

The V and J genes are TRBV5-1 and TRBJ2-7; the match to TRBD1 covers 9 bases. Losses at the gene ends were 3 bases for V and 7 bases for J; bases not matched to a gene: 8. The CDR3 runs 14 residues. CDR1 SGHRS and CDR2 YFSETQ come from the germline V gene. CDR3 in amino acids: CASSSPGTGLEQYF. CDR3 bases: TGCGCCAGCAGCTCCCCCGGGACAGGGCTGGAGCAGTACTTC.

This clone was picked up a small number of times. The chain recombines TRBV14 with TRBJ2-2; D unclear. Germline-derived CDR1 and CDR2 are SGHDN and FVKESK. CDR3 length equals 14 residues. The V gene lost 1 base and the J gene lost 5 bases, with 8 bases spanning the gap. CDR3 sequence reads: CASSQVWGTGELFF. The CDR3 DNA reads as TGTGCCAGCAGCCAAGTTTGGGGAACCGGGGAGCTGTTTTTT.

V is TRBV6-5 and J is TRBJ2-1; 8 nucleotides line up with TRBD2. V trimming: 0 bases; J trimming: 4 bases; junction bases outside the gene matches: 5. The germline CDR1 and CDR2 sequences are MNHEY and SVGAGI. CDR3 length: 16 residues. The CDR3 sequence is CASSYSRVAGYNEQFF. The DNA for the CDR3 is TGTGCCAGCAGTTACTCTAGGGTAGCGGGATACAATGAGCAGTTCTTC.

The chain carries TRBV6-6 and TRBJ1-4; D is unclear. CDR1 is MNHNY, CDR2 SVGAGI, per germline (reference sequence). The V gene lost 7 bases and the J gene lost 5 bases, with 14 bases spanning the gap. The CDR3 extends over 14 amino acids. CDR3 protein: CASTPPGRNEKLFF. As DNA, the CDR3 is TGTGCCAGCACCCCCCCCGGACGCAATGAAAAACTGTTTTTT.

V gene TRBV7-2 combines with J gene TRBJ1-5, with TRBD1 as a possible D gene (6 bases). Looked up from germline, CDR1 is SGHTA and CDR2 is FQGNSA. This CDR3 region has 15 residues. V lost 5 bases and J lost 0, with 11 bases in between. The CDR3 nucleotides are TGTGCCAGCAGCCAACAGGGCCTTAGCAATCAGCCCCAGCATTTT. It encodes CASSQQGLSNQPQHF.

The chain couples TRBV18 to TRBJ1-2; D is undetermined. Germline CDR1 KGHSH, CDR2 LQKENI. V was cut by 3 bases and J by 4 bases, with 9 bases left in between. The CDR3 spans 13 residues. CDR3: CASSPDLLYGYTF. The CDR3 nucleotides read TGTGCCAGCTCACCCGACTTACTCTATGGCTACACCTTC.

Concerning this clone: Different DNA sequences within this sample yield the same CDR3. The rearrangement joins TRBV5-4 to TRBJ1-5; 8 bases agree with TRBD1. CDR3 length: 13 amino acids. V gave up 4 bases and J gave up 6 bases; unmatched junction bases: 3. Looked up from germline, CDR1 is SGHNT and CDR2 is YYREEE (reference sequence). The CDR3 DNA reads as TGTGCCAGCAGCCGTGACAGGGGTCAGCCCCAGCATTTT. This codes for CASSRDRGQPQHF. Filled out from reference TRBV5-4 and TRBJ1-5, the complete variable domain reads ETGVTQSPTHLIKTRGQQVTLRCSSQSGHNTVSWYQQALGQGPQFIFQYYREEENGRGNFPPRFSGLQFPNYSSELNVNALELDDSALYLCASSRDRGQPQHFGDGTRLSIL.

The sample holds a few counts of this clone. V is TRBV18 and J is TRBJ1-4; a weak D match, TRBD1 (5 bases). This CDR3 is built from 15 residues. Deletions cut 7 bases from V and 8 bases from J, with 20 bases between. Germline lookup yields CDR1 KGHSH and CDR2 LQKENI. The DNA for the CDR3 is TGTGCCAGCTTATCAGGGACGCACGCGGGGGAAAAACTGTTTTTT. Amino acid sequence: CASLSGTHAGEKLFF. The full variable domain, completed using reference TRBV18 and TRBJ1-4, is NAGVMQNPRHLVRRRGQEARLRCSPMKGHSHVYWYRQLPEEGLKFMVYLQKENIIDESGMPKERFSAEFPKEGPSILRIQQVVRGDSAAYFCASLSGTHAGEKLFFGSGTQLSVL.

This rearrangement joins TRBV5-4 to TRBJ2-1, with TRBD2 identical over 7 bases. The J segment lost 2 bases and the V segment lost 2 bases, leaving 7 bases of the junction unmatched. This CDR3 contains 16 residues. CDR1 is SGHNT, CDR2 YYREEE, per germline (reference sequence). The CDR3 coding sequence is TGTGCCAGCAGCTTAGGGGCCGGGGGGACCTACAATGAGCAGTTCTTC. It yields the protein CASSLGAGGTYNEQFF.

The rearrangement links TRBV9 to TRBJ2-6; 8 nucleotides agree with TRBD1. J lost 1 base, V lost 2 bases, and 11 bases had no gene match. CDR1 is SGDLS and CDR2 is YYNGEE in the germline V gene. This CDR3 contains 19 residues. CDR3: CASSVRRGQGTSGANVLTF. In DNA form, the CDR3 reads TGTGCCAGCAGCGTCCGACGTGGACAGGGTACTTCTGGGGCCAACGTCCTGACTTTC.

V and J are TRBV10-3 and TRBJ2-2; TRBD1 is a possible D gene (6 bases). The V gene's germline CDR1 is ENHRY and CDR2 SYGVKD. V was clipped by 4 bases and J by 6 bases, with 12 bases between them. This CDR3 spans 14 amino acids. Written as DNA, the CDR3 is TGTGCCATCAGTGTACAGGGCACCGCCGGGGAGCTGTTTTTT. It yields the protein CAISVQGTAGELFF.

The chain uses TRBV10-3 and TRBJ2-1; 9 bases are shared with TRBD2. Germline V gives CDR1 ENHRY, CDR2 SYGVKD. Trimming at V came to 0 bases and at J to 3 bases, leaving 6 bases not matched to a gene. The CDR3 is made up of 17 amino acids. In nucleotides, the CDR3 is TGTGCCATCAGTGAGTCTGGTAGCGGGAGTCTCTACAATGAGCAGTTCTTC. It codes for CAISESGSGSLYNEQFF.

Ten or more counts support this clone. The rearrangement links TRBV11-3 to TRBJ2-3; D remains ambiguous. Germline CDR1 and CDR2: SGHNT and YENEEA. The CDR3 is 14 residues long. Trimming took 1 base from V and 3 from J, leaving 8 bases between them. CDR3 sequence: CASSLGAATDTQYF. The CDR3 DNA is TGTGCCAGCAGCTTAGGGGCAGCTACAGATACGCAGTATTTT. Using reference TRBV11-3 and TRBJ2-3 for the parts outside the CDR3, the full variable domain is EAGVVQSPRYKIIEKKQPVAFWCNPISGHNTLYWYLQNLGQGPELLIRYENEEAVDDSQLPKDRFSAERLKGVDSTLKIQPAELGDSAVYLCASSLGAATDTQYFGPGTRLTVL.

The chain combines TRBV30 with TRBJ1-3, with a weak D call TRBD1 (6 bases). This CDR3 region has 20 residues. The germline V and J ends were trimmed by 3 bases and 0 bases, with 27 bases remaining between them. Per the germline V gene, CDR1 is GTSNPN and CDR2 is SVGIG (reference sequence). For the CDR3, the DNA is TGTGCCTGGAGGGAAAAATGGGGACAAAGATTAGTGAGCTCTGGAAACACCATATATTTT. Protein: CAWREKWGQRLVSSGNTIYF.

This clone appeared a few times. The V and J genes are TRBV7-2 and TRBJ2-1, with TRBD2 matching 7 bases. Looked up from germline, CDR1 is SGHTA and CDR2 is FQGNSA. J gave up 8 bases and V 2 bases, and 9 bases lay outside the gene matches. This CDR3 region has 15 residues. CDR3: CASSLSSGVAHEQFF. The CDR3 DNA reads TGTGCCAGCAGCTTATCAAGCGGGGTCGCCCATGAGCAGTTCTTC. The full variable domain, rest sourced from reference TRBV7-2 and TRBJ2-1, is GAGVSQSPSNKVTEKGKDVELRCDPISGHTALYWYRQSLGQGLEFLIYFQGNSAPDKSGLPSDRFSAERTGGSVSTLTIQRTQQEDSAVYLCASSLSSGVAHEQFFGPGTRLTVL.

J is TRBJ2-7 and V is TRBV19; D not resolved. The CDR3 is made up of 12 amino acids. The V end lost 1 base, the J end lost 3 bases, and 4 bases lay between the germline ends. Germline V CDR1 and CDR2: LNHDA, SQIVND (reference sequence). The CDR3 region has the DNA TGTGCCAGTAGTATAGGAAACTACGAGCAGTACTTC. Encoded protein: CASSIGNYEQYF.

The chain combines TRBV7-9 with TRBJ2-5; 9 bases match TRBD1. CDR3 length: 16 residues. J gave up 4 bases and V 5 bases, and 11 bases lay outside the gene matches. Looked up from germline, CDR1 is SEHNR and CDR2 is FQNEAQ (reference sequence). CDR3 bases: TGTGCCAGCAGCGGCCAGGGACAGGGACTACGAGAGACCCAGTACTTC. This codes for CASSGQGQGLRETQYF.

The J gene is TRBJ1-1, the V gene TRBV9; weak D call: TRBD1 (5 bases). The ends were cut back, 3 bases at V and 4 bases at J, with 10 bases in the middle. CDR3 length equals 13 residues. CDR1 is SGDLS and CDR2 is YYNGEE in the germline V gene. The CDR3 DNA reads TGTGCCAGCAGCGACAGGCCGGGCACTGAAGCTTTCTTT. It specifies CASSDRPGTEAFF. Full variable domain (rest looked up from reference TRBV9 and TRBJ1-1): DSGVTQTPKHLITATGQRVTLRCSPRSGDLSVYWYQQSLDQGLQFLIQYYNGEERAKGNILERFSAQQFPDLHSELNLSSLELGDSALYFCASSDRPGTEAFFGQGTRLTVV.

The DNA of the CDR3 is TGCGCCAGCAGCCAGGGAAACCCGCGGGGGACGGGAAATGAAAAACTGTTTTTT. The encoded protein is CASSQGNPRGTGNEKLFF. The V and J genes are TRBV4-1 and TRBJ1-4, with D possibly matching TRBD1 (5 bases). V lost 3 bases and J 5 bases, leaving 22 bases between the germline ends. CDR3 length: 18 amino acids. Germline CDR1 reads MGHRA; CDR2 reads YSYEKL.

This chain links TRBV6-5 with TRBJ1-6; weak D call: TRBD1 (6 bases). This CDR3 region has 14 residues. The V end lost 6 bases, the J end lost 5 bases, and 11 bases lay between the germline ends. Germline CDR1 reads MNHEY; CDR2 reads SVGAGI. CDR3 residues: CASSRTADNSPLHF. CDR3 in DNA: TGTGCCAGCAGCCGGACAGCGGATAATTCACCCCTCCACTTT.

Remarks on this clone: Other nucleotide sequences from this sample produce the same CDR3. The chain combines TRBV15 with TRBJ2-5; the D call may be TRBD1 or TRBD2 (5 bases each). Trimming shortened V by 0 bases and J by 1 base, and 9 bases separated the two germline ends. From germline, CDR1 is LNHNV and CDR2 YYDKDF (reference sequence). The CDR3 has 15 residues. CDR3 nucleotide sequence: TGTGCCACCAGCAGAGATCCGGGGCCCCAAGAGACCCAGTACTTC. The encoded protein is CATSRDPGPQETQYF.

The genes are TRBV29-1 and TRBJ2-5; D may be TRBD1 (5 bases). Per germline, CDR1 SQVTM and CDR2 ANQGSEA. V was cut by 4 bases and J by 6 bases, with 15 bases left in between. This CDR3 is 13 amino acids long. The CDR3, as DNA: TGCAGCGTTGTAGTAGGGGATTTGAAGACCCAGTACTTC. This translates into CSVVVGDLKTQYF.

The chain carries TRBV15 and TRBJ1-1; 12 nucleotides match TRBD1. V shed 3 bases and J 0 bases; nucleotides not matched to a gene: 2. The germline CDR1 and CDR2 sequences are LNHNV and YYDKDF (reference sequence). The CDR3 extends over 16 amino acids. The DNA of the CDR3 is TGTGCCACCAGCAGGGGACAGGGGGCTATGAACACTGAAGCTTTCTTT. It yields the protein CATSRGQGAMNTEAFF.

This clone came up a few times. The chain is built from TRBV6-1 and TRBJ1-2; a weak D match, TRBD1 (6 bases). This CDR3 comprises 13 residues. The V gene's germline CDR1 is MNHNS and CDR2 SASEGT. V was trimmed by 4 bases and J by 4 bases, leaving 10 bases between them. The CDR3 spells CASSAGTFYGYTF. The CDR3 DNA sequence: TGTGCCAGCAGTGCCGGGACATTCTATGGCTACACCTTC.